This T cell receptor beta chain was identified in a study of T cell repertoires in cytomegalovirus infection. Study-level information: TCR beta signatures that were public indicated CMV infection and matching HLA type.

This CDR3 is built from 15 residues. Per the germline V gene, CDR1 is SSHAT and CDR2 is FNYEAQ (reference sequence). Notes on this clonotype: The antigen is undetermined. Sequence at one end of the junction differs from germline and may be a read error.

Overall study findings and caveats: In two of eight donors, the top clonotype was HLA-C-restricted CMV-specific. The cumulative frequency of public TCR beta families identified carriers of CMV plus the relevant HLA.

TCRdb fed the reads into MiXCR, producing one record per CDR3 protein. Of 700,000 to 850,000 distinct CDR3 sequences listed, approximately 32% are singletons. The TCR originated in a human donor in good health (CMV status not recorded). Some clones in this sample may be carry-over from other donors' samples. The chain has TRBV7-7 and TRBJ2-1; 10 bases map to TRBD2. The starting material was cultured CD8+ T cells from PBMCs, obtained from culture after CMV antigen stimulation. The CDR3 region is CVSSVSGGIYNEQFF. CDR3 bases: TGTGTCAGCAGCGTTAGCGGGGGGATATACAATGAGCAGTTCTTC.